Each of the 29 T cell receptor beta chains below was sequenced from the same sample in a study of T-cell memory formation after mild COVID-19. TCRdb reanalysed the 5' RACE reads using MiXCR and keeps one entry per CDR3 protein. Here the sample spans around 80,000 distinct CDR3 sequences, 10% to 15% being singletons. The specimen was PBMCs or a T cell subset sorted from them (not recorded which). The receptor set was obtained from a man aged 18 to 30 who had mild COVID-19 (a few samples of this study predate the infection). Cell type and time point are not known.

This clonotype turned up a few times. The rearrangement uses TRBV11-3 and TRBJ1-2; D gene unclear. V was shortened by 1 base and J by 3 bases, with 9 bases between the two germline ends. The CDR3 is 14 amino acids. Germline CDR1 reads SGHNT; CDR2 reads YENEEA. The CDR3 DNA reads as TGTGCCAGCAGCTTAGGAGGCCGCGACTATGGCTACACCTTC. Its protein product is CASSLGGRDYGYTF.

This clonotype has at least ten counts. V and J are TRBV20-1 and TRBJ2-1, with D possibly matching TRBD2 (6 bases). CDR3 size: 15 residues. With 0 bases removed from V and 2 bases from J, the gap between germline ends came to 11 bases. Per the germline V gene, CDR1 is DFQATT and CDR2 is SNEGSKA (reference sequence). The CDR3 protein is CSARDLAGPYNEQFF. CDR3 sequence (DNA): TGCAGTGCTAGAGATTTGGCGGGGCCCTACAATGAGCAGTTCTTC.

The genes are TRBV7-8 and TRBJ1-5; 12 bases fit TRBD1. This CDR3 has 15 residues. Losses at the gene ends were 6 bases for V and 2 bases for J; bases not matched to a gene: 2. Germline-derived CDR1 and CDR2 are SGHVS and FQNEAQ. The CDR3 sequence is CASRGQGAGNQPQHF. The CDR3 DNA reads TGTGCCAGCAGGGGACAGGGGGCAGGCAATCAGCCCCAGCATTTT.

The rearrangement links TRBV29-1 to TRBJ2-2; D remains ambiguous. The CDR3 sequence is 14 residues long. The V end was cut by 7 bases, the J end by 2 bases, with 14 bases between. Germline values: CDR1 SQVTM, CDR2 ANQGSEA. CDR3 sequence (DNA): TGCAGCGCCCAGTCAGGCGAAAACACCGGGGAGCTGTTTTTT. Translated, it gives CSAQSGENTGELFF.

There are a few counts of this clonotype. The chain recombines TRBV5-1 with TRBJ1-1; no clear D. Germline CDR1 SGHRS, CDR2 YFSETQ. Trimming left V 4 bases short and J 1 base short, with 11 bases between. This CDR3 spans 14 amino acids. CDR3 nucleotides: TGCGCCAGCAGCCCCTACCCTGGGAACACTGAAGCTTTCTTT. Its protein product is CASSPYPGNTEAFF.

The J gene is TRBJ2-5, the V gene TRBV7-3, with D perhaps matching TRBD1 (5 bases). The CDR3 is made up of 13 amino acids. Trimming pared 2 bases from V and 3 bases from J, leaving 7 bases between. Germline V gene lookup returns CDR1 SGHTA and CDR2 FQGTGA. The CDR3 nucleotides are TGTGCCAGCAGCTTAGGGGCAGAAGAGACCCAGTACTTC. This codes for CASSLGAEETQYF. The whole variable domain, remainder taken from reference TRBV7-3 and TRBJ2-5, is GAGVSQTPSNKVTEKGKYVELRCDPISGHTALYWYRQSLGQGPEFLIYFQGTGAADDSGLPNDRFFAVRPEGSVSTLKIQRTERGDSAVYLCASSLGAEETQYFGPGTRLLVL.

The chain employs TRBV7-3 and TRBJ2-1; D is uncertain. V was shortened by 4 bases and J by 9 bases, with 10 bases between the two germline ends. The CDR3 length is 12 residues. Germline values: CDR1 SGHTA, CDR2 FQGTGA. CDR3 sequence (DNA): TGTGCCAGCAGCTCCACCGGGTCTGAGCAGTTCTTC. Amino acids: CASSSTGSEQFF. Looking up the rest from reference TRBV7-3 and TRBJ2-1 gives the full variable domain: GAGVSQTPSNKVTEKGKYVELRCDPISGHTALYWYRQSLGQGPEFLIYFQGTGAADDSGLPNDRFFAVRPEGSVSTLKIQRTERGDSAVYLCASSSTGSEQFFGPGTRLTVL.

The V and J genes are TRBV19 and TRBJ1-1, with TRBD1 as a possible D gene (5 bases). CDR3 size: 14 residues. The germline V gene has CDR1 LNHDA and CDR2 SQIVND (reference sequence). V gave up 3 bases and J gave up 4 bases, with 12 bases separating them. CDR3 DNA sequence: TGTGCCAGTAGTATGACGGGGGTAGTCACTGAAGCTTTCTTT. It codes for CASSMTGVVTEAFF.

This clonotype was counted many times. V gene TRBV5-1 combines with J gene TRBJ2-7; 12 nucleotides align to TRBD1. The V and J ends lost 7 bases and 5 bases, in that order; junction bases with no gene match: 7. The germline gives CDR1 SGHRS, CDR2 YFSETQ. CDR3 length equals 14 residues. This CDR3 is CASETGTGGDEQYF. The CDR3 nucleotides are TGCGCCAGCGAAACCGGGACAGGGGGCGACGAGCAGTACTTC. Full variable domain (missing parts from reference TRBV5-1 and TRBJ2-7): KAGVTQTPRYLIKTRGQQVTLSCSPISGHRSVSWYQQTPGQGLQFLFEYFSETQRNKGNFPGRFSGRQFSNSRSEMNVSTLELGDSALYLCASETGTGGDEQYFGPGTRLTVT.

This clonotype was counted between two and nine times. The chain carries TRBV5-1 and TRBJ1-2; TRBD1 is a possible D gene (5 bases). This CDR3 is 14 amino acids long. The germline V gene has CDR1 SGHRS and CDR2 YFSETQ. The V end lost 6 bases, the J end lost 7 bases, and 19 bases lay between the germline ends. The CDR3 DNA reads as TGCGCCAGCACCCCCGCGGGGGAAGACTTTGGCTACACCTTC. It codes for CASTPAGEDFGYTF.

The CDR3 DNA is TGCAGTGCTAGGACCGGGACAGGGCGTTTCTACACCTTC. Residues: CSARTGTGRFYTF. This chain joins TRBV20-1 and TRBJ1-2; TRBD1 agrees at 9 bases. Germline CDR1 reads DFQATT; CDR2 reads SNEGSKA (reference sequence). This CDR3 has 13 amino acids. V dropped 3 bases and J dropped 10; count of bases not matched to a gene: 9.

Notes on this clonotype: One end of the junction is discordant with germline, which a read error may explain. This chain connects TRBV20-1 to TRBJ1-1, with D uncertain. The CDR3 is made up of 12 amino acids. Germline values: CDR1 DFQATT, CDR2 SNEGSKA (reference sequence). CDR3 protein: CSAIGEGIEALF. CDR3 sequence (DNA): TGCAGTGCTATCGGTGAAGGTATTGAAGCTTTATTT.

The chain has TRBV27 and TRBJ1-2; D uncertain. The CDR3 consists of 12 residues. The V end was cut by 6 bases, the J end by 7 bases, with 12 bases between. Germline lookup yields CDR1 MNHEY and CDR2 SMNVEV (reference sequence). This CDR3 is CASRGIVSGYTF. Here the CDR3 DNA reads TGTGCCAGCAGGGGTATAGTTAGTGGCTACACCTTC.

A few counts support this clonotype. The rearrangement joins TRBV4-3 to TRBJ1-1; D not resolved. The germline V and J ends were trimmed by 3 bases and 1 base, with 6 bases remaining between them. This CDR3 is built from 13 residues. From germline, CDR1 is LGHNA and CDR2 YSLEER. The CDR3 spells CASSQSRNTEAFF. CDR3 coding DNA: TGCGCCAGCAGCCAGTCGAGGAACACTGAAGCTTTCTTT.

The genes are TRBV7-8 and TRBJ1-5, with D perhaps TRBD1 (5 bases). Trimming cost V 5 bases and J 6 bases, with 17 bases left between them. CDR3 size: 15 residues. The germline gives CDR1 SGHVS, CDR2 FQNEAQ. The CDR3 spells CASSEYQGPSQPQHF. Here the CDR3 DNA reads TGTGCCAGCAGCGAGTATCAGGGACCCAGTCAGCCCCAGCATTTT.

The gene calls are TRBV7-2 and TRBJ2-5; 11 bases agree with TRBD1. Losses at the gene ends were 0 bases for V and 4 bases for J; bases not matched to a gene: 1. Germline V gene sequence: CDR1 SGHTA, CDR2 FQGNSA. This CDR3 is 15 amino acids long. CDR3 nucleotides: TGTGCCAGCAGCTTAGCGGGGACAGGGGGAGAGACCCAGTACTTC. Translation gives CASSLAGTGGETQYF.

The V gene is TRBV13, the J gene TRBJ2-7; D perhaps matches TRBD1 (6 bases). V lost 4 bases and J 3 bases, leaving 7 bases between the germline ends. CDR3 length: 12 amino acids. Per the germline V gene, CDR1 is PRHDT and CDR2 is FYEKMQ (reference sequence). CDR3 region: CASSWGLYEQYF. In nucleotides, the CDR3 is TGTGCCAGCAGCTGGGGGCTCTACGAGCAGTACTTC. Using reference TRBV13 and TRBJ2-7 for the parts outside the CDR3, the full variable domain is AAGVIQSPRHLIKEKRETATLKCYPIPRHDTVYWYQQGPGQDPQFLISFYEKMQSDKGSIPDRFSAQQFSDYHSELNMSSLELGDSALYFCASSWGLYEQYFGPGTRLTVT.

This clonotype was detected ten times or more. The chain carries TRBV2 and TRBJ2-2; TRBD2 agrees at 8 bases. This CDR3 comprises 15 residues. V gave up 5 bases and J gave up 6 bases; unmatched junction bases: 8. Germline V gene sequence: CDR1 SNHLY, CDR2 FYNNEI. The DNA for the CDR3 is TGTGCCAGCAGTATTAGCGGGGACTCTCCCGGGGAGCTGTTTTTT. It is translated as CASSISGDSPGELFF. The full variable domain, its missing parts supplied by reference TRBV2 and TRBJ2-2, is EPEVTQTPSHQVTQMGQEVILRCVPISNHLYFYWYRQILGQKVEFLVSFYNNEISEKSEIFDDQFSVERPDGSNFTLKIRSTKLEDSAMYFCASSISGDSPGELFFGEGSRLTVL.

This chain joins TRBV13 and TRBJ2-5; 10 nucleotides align to TRBD1. CDR3 size: 14 residues. V lost 3 bases and J lost 5; bases outside the gene matches: 3. The germline V gene encodes CDR1 PRHDT and CDR2 FYEKMQ (reference sequence). CDR3 residues: CASSLTGGVETQYF. DNA of the CDR3: TGTGCCAGCAGCTTGACAGGGGGCGTGGAGACCCAGTACTTC.

The CDR3 DNA follows: TGTGCCAGCAGCTTAGGTTTCTCAGCATATGGCTACACCTTC. Residues: CASSLGFSAYGYTF. This chain connects TRBV7-2 to TRBJ1-2, with D unresolved. V was shortened by 1 base and J by 5 bases, with 11 bases between the two germline ends. Germline lookup yields CDR1 SGHTA and CDR2 FQGNSA. The CDR3 contains 14 residues.

This sequence joins TRBV7-9 and TRBJ1-4; perhaps TRBD1 as D (5 bases). The germline CDR1 and CDR2 sequences are SEHNR and FQNEAQ (reference sequence). There are 15 residues in the CDR3. Between the trimmed V and J ends, which lost 6 bases and 8 bases, there was a span of 19 bases. The chain's CDR3 is CASRSTGTTNEKLFF. The CDR3 nucleotides are TGTGCCAGCAGGTCTACAGGTACTACGAACGAAAAACTGTTTTTT.

V and J are TRBV12-3 or TRBV12-4 and TRBJ2-7; no definite D call. This CDR3 has 12 residues. With 8 bases removed from V and 8 bases from J, the gap between germline ends came to 16 bases. This CDR3 is CASGDPRNKQYF. CDR3 in DNA: TGTGCCAGCGGGGATCCCAGAAACAAGCAGTACTTC.

This clonotype was counted many times. The chain couples TRBV4-3 to TRBJ1-1, with 7 bases matching TRBD1. Per the germline V gene, CDR1 is LGHNA and CDR2 is YSLEER. This CDR3 region has 17 residues. After removal of 0 bases from V and 2 bases from J, the junction contained 9 bases not matched to a gene. The DNA of the CDR3 is TGCGCCAGCAGCCAAGAGTCCCGGACAGGCGATAACACTGAAGCTTTCTTT. It encodes CASSQESRTGDNTEAFF.

J is TRBJ2-1 and V is TRBV10-3, with unresolved D. V was pared by 3 bases and J by 4 bases, with 4 bases between. CDR3 length: 12 residues. The germline CDR1 and CDR2 sequences are ENHRY and SYGVKD. The CDR3 loop is CAISDQYNEQFF. The CDR3 region has the DNA TGTGCCATCAGTGATCAGTACAATGAGCAGTTCTTC.

This clonotype was recorded a few times. This rearrangement joins TRBV4-3 to TRBJ1-5, with 7 bases that match TRBD1. Germline loops: CDR1 LGHNA, CDR2 YSLEER. Germline trimming cut 0 bases from V and 6 bases from J; bases unmatched to any gene: 8. This CDR3 comprises 16 residues. CDR3: CASSQDLTGARQPQHF. Written as DNA, the CDR3 is TGCGCCAGCAGCCAAGATCTTACAGGGGCCCGTCAGCCCCAGCATTTT.

This clonotype was observed a handful of times. The V and J genes are TRBV7-6 and TRBJ1-5; 11 bases agree with TRBD1. This CDR3 has 14 residues. The germline gives CDR1 SGHVS, CDR2 FNYEAQ. V lost 2 bases, J lost 16 bases, and 10 bases stayed unmatched. In DNA, the CDR3 is TGTGCCAGCAGCTTAAGAGGACAGGGGGCAGGAAAACATTTT. Residues: CASSLRGQGAGKHF.

This clonotype appeared a few times. V and J are TRBV12-3 or TRBV12-4 and TRBJ2-3; the match to TRBD2 covers 11 bases. The CDR3 covers 18 residues. With V trimmed by 3 bases and J by 1 base, 9 bases remained unmatched. CDR3 loop: CASSFSSGGPPGTDTQYF. The CDR3 coding sequence is TGTGCCAGCAGTTTCTCTAGCGGGGGGCCGCCGGGCACAGATACGCAGTATTTT.

There are many counts of this clonotype. This chain uses TRBV10-3 with TRBJ2-1, with 7 bases matching TRBD2. V was clipped by 0 bases and J by 10 bases; unmatched bases: 6. Germline V gene data show CDR1 as ENHRY and CDR2 as SYGVKD. There are 14 residues in the CDR3. The CDR3 spells CAISESWAAGEQFF. CDR3 nucleotides: TGTGCCATCAGTGAGTCGTGGGCAGCGGGGGAGCAGTTCTTC.

The J gene is TRBJ2-4, the V gene TRBV29-1, with a weak D call TRBD2 (5 bases). The CDR3 extends over 15 amino acids. V lost 7 bases to trimming and J lost 2 bases, with 18 bases between them. Germline loops: CDR1 SQVTM, CDR2 ANQGSEA. The CDR3 DNA is TGCAGCGCCACGAGTGCTAGCCGACCCAAAAACATTCAGTACTTC. Translating it yields CSATSASRPKNIQYF.